This TCR beta chain was profiled in a study of cytomegalovirus exposure and HLA in healthy donors. V shed 6 bases and J shed 9 bases, with 12 bases lying between them. Looked up from germline, CDR1 is KGHSH and CDR2 is LQKENI. CDR3 length equals 12 residues. The PCR contained 60 Vbeta and 13 Jbeta primers. Data came from immunoSEQ multiplex PCR; TCRdb stores just in-frame clones and leaves some out. The top ten hold approximately 4% of the sample, which has about 140,000 clones, roughly 76% seen once. Donors were nominally healthy when sampled, though unrecorded immune exposures were likely. The sample taken for sequencing was PBMCs. The chain couples TRBV18 to TRBJ2-1; D is ambiguous. The TCR originated in a man aged 18 to 29 in good health and CMV-seronegative. The CDR3 region has the DNA TGTGCCAGCTCTCCCATGGAGAGTGAGCAGTTCTTC. Its protein product is CASSPMESEQFF.